This T cell receptor beta chain originates from a study of cytomegalovirus exposure and HLA in healthy donors. Whole-study results and caveats: High specificity and sensitivity for cytomegalovirus status were reported for the classifier. Earlier analysis looked at TCR beta V segments, and most were productive about 90% or about 30% of the time.

Concerning this clone: Its antigen is still unknown.

CDR1 and CDR2 from the germline V gene are MNHEY and SVGAGI. The CDR3 is made up of 15 amino acids. After removal of 5 bases from V and 6 bases from J, the junction contained 6 bases not matched to a gene. PCR amplification relied on 60 Vbeta primers (plus 13 Jbeta primers). TCRdb's table, derived via immunoSEQ multiplex PCR, lists solely in-frame clones and lacks some. This sample yields 150,000 to 200,000 clones, of which 80% are seen a single time; approximately 1% belongs to the top ten. The sequence came from a woman in her thirties or forties in good health and CMV-seronegative. The chain recombines TRBV6-5 with TRBJ2-1; TRBD2 aligns across 11 bases. The specimen was PBMCs. In nucleotides, the CDR3 is TGTGCCAGCAGTGCAGGACTAGCGGGTCTCAATGAGCAGTTCTTC. As protein: CASSAGLAGLNEQFF.